Following are 22 T cell receptor beta chains from one sample sequenced in a study of technical replicates of blood from a few donors. Libraries were prepared by immunoSEQ multiplex PCR; TCRdb keeps only in-frame clonotypes and omits some of them. The repertoire holds about 74,000 clones, with approximately 95% as singletons. Sequencing was performed on T cells isolated from PBMCs. The receptors were sampled from a human donor in good health.

The V call is TRBV6-1, the J call TRBJ2-7, with 7 nucleotides matching TRBD1. CDR1 is MNHNS, CDR2 SASEGT, per germline. There are 15 residues in the CDR3. The J segment lost 2 bases and the V segment lost 7 bases, leaving 11 bases of the junction unmatched. The CDR3, as DNA: TGTGCCAGCACTCACACCGGGACAGAACCCTACGAGCAGTACTTC. Translated, it gives CASTHTGTEPYEQYF.

The V call is TRBV13, the J call TRBJ1-6; D is possibly TRBD1 (6 bases). The CDR3 sequence is 13 residues long. The V end lost 6 bases, the J end lost 13 bases, and 16 bases lay between the germline ends. Germline lookup yields CDR1 PRHDT and CDR2 FYEKMQ (reference sequence). The DNA of the CDR3 is TGTGCCAGCAGTCCTCGGGGGGCCGGTCCCCTCCACTTT. Translated, it gives CASSPRGAGPLHF.

The chain has TRBV5-1 and TRBJ1-3, with D tentatively TRBD1 (5 bases). Trimming took off 1 base at V and 2 bases at J, with 7 bases between the two ends. CDR1 and CDR2 from the germline V gene are SGHRS and YFSETQ. The CDR3 contains 14 residues. CDR3 loop: CASSLTGPGNTIYF. The CDR3 nucleotides read TGCGCCAGCAGCTTGACAGGACCTGGAAACACCATATATTTT.

This rearrangement joins TRBV2 to TRBJ1-5; D not resolved. Germline V gene sequence: CDR1 SNHLY, CDR2 FYNNEI. CDR3 size: 14 residues. Trimming took off 5 bases at V and 6 bases at J, with 14 bases between the two ends. DNA for the CDR3: TGTGCCAGCAGTTGGACGACCGAGGGTCAGCCCCAGCATTTT. Protein sequence: CASSWTTEGQPQHF.

The chain uses TRBV10-3 and TRBJ2-7; the match to TRBD1 covers 9 bases. Trimming at V came to 6 bases and at J to 4 bases, leaving 13 bases not matched to a gene. Per germline, CDR1 ENHRY and CDR2 SYGVKD. This CDR3 spans 16 amino acids. This CDR3 is CAISTRLGQGPYEQYF. CDR3 bases: TGTGCCATCAGCACCCGGTTGGGACAGGGCCCATACGAGCAGTACTTC.

This clone appeared once. The chain combines TRBV18 with TRBJ2-7; TRBD1 aligns across 11 bases. This CDR3 is built from 14 residues. V lost 5 bases to trimming and J lost 3 bases; unmatched junction nucleotides: 3. CDR1 is KGHSH and CDR2 is LQKENI in the germline V gene. The DNA of the CDR3 is TGTGCCAGCTCATCCGGGACAGGGGGCTACGAGCAGTACTTC. Protein sequence: CASSSGTGGYEQYF.

A single count supports this clone. The chain is built from TRBV19 and TRBJ2-7; possible D gene TRBD2, 6 bases. Deletions cut 3 bases from V and 5 bases from J, with 14 bases between. This CDR3 spans 14 amino acids. Germline CDR1 LNHDA, CDR2 SQIVND (reference sequence). The DNA of the CDR3 is TGTGCCAGTAGTATTCGGACTACGGGCCACGAGCAGTACTTC. It yields the protein CASSIRTTGHEQYF. The complete variable domain, with remaining parts taken from reference TRBV19 and TRBJ2-7, reads DGGITQSPKYLFRKEGQNVTLSCEQNLNHDAMYWYRQDPGQGLRLIYYSQIVNDFQKGDIAEGYSVSREKKESFPLTVTSAQKNPTAFYLCASSIRTTGHEQYFGPGTRLTVT.

The chain carries TRBV28 and TRBJ2-5, with D perhaps matching TRBD2 (5 bases). Trimming shortened V by 5 bases and J by 5 bases, and 15 bases separated the two germline ends. The CDR3 is 14 residues long. Germline-derived CDR1 and CDR2 are MDHEN and SYDVKM. CDR3 sequence reads: CASSAAGIGETQYF. DNA for the CDR3: TGTGCCAGCAGTGCCGCCGGGATAGGGGAGACCCAGTACTTC.

The table lists this clone with a count of one. The chain joins TRBV18 to TRBJ1-6; 7 bases line up with TRBD1. The ends lost 3 bases at V and 5 bases at J; junction bases unmatched: 19. CDR1 and CDR2 from the germline V gene are KGHSH and LQKENI. The CDR3 totals 20 residues. CDR3 region: CASSPLASFQGEMDNSPLHF. CDR3 nucleotides: TGTGCCAGCTCACCCCTTGCCTCTTTTCAGGGGGAGATGGATAATTCACCCCTCCACTTT.

This sequence joins TRBV4-1 and TRBJ2-7; D unclear. The CDR3 has 15 residues. V was pared by 1 base and J by 6 bases, with 16 bases between. Germline values: CDR1 MGHRA, CDR2 YSYEKL. CDR3 sequence reads: CASSQGTDPEVEQYF. The CDR3 DNA follows: TGCGCCAGCAGCCAAGGAACAGATCCTGAAGTCGAGCAGTACTTC.

This rearrangement joins TRBV18 to TRBJ1-2; no clear D gene. CDR1 is KGHSH and CDR2 is LQKENI in the germline V gene. The CDR3 is 14 residues long. Trimming pared 0 bases from V and 6 bases from J, leaving 11 bases between. The CDR3 region has the DNA TGTGCCAGCTCACCACCGGGAAGGGAGGATGGCTACACCTTC. This gives the protein CASSPPGREDGYTF.

The chain joins TRBV29-1 to TRBJ2-2; tentative D call: TRBD2 (6 bases). Trimming shortened V by 7 bases and J by 0 bases, and 15 bases separated the two germline ends. Germline CDR1 reads SQVTM; CDR2 reads ANQGSEA. CDR3 length: 15 residues. This chain's CDR3 is CSASSGSTNTGELFF. The CDR3 DNA sequence: TGCAGCGCAAGTAGCGGCTCCACGAACACCGGGGAGCTGTTTTTT.

The gene calls are TRBV7-9 and TRBJ1-2; 9 nucleotides agree with TRBD1. The CDR3 sequence is 16 residues long. Germline lookup yields CDR1 SEHNR and CDR2 FQNEAQ (reference sequence). V lost 1 base and J lost 8; bases outside the gene matches: 11. This chain's CDR3 is CASSLGPRDRDRGYTF. The DNA for the CDR3 is TGTGCCAGCAGCTTAGGCCCCCGGGACAGGGACCGCGGCTACACCTTC.

The J gene is TRBJ2-3, the V gene TRBV10-3; 8 bases are shared with TRBD2. With 3 bases clipped from V and 1 base from J, the junction kept 9 bases outside the gene matches. Germline V gene sequence: CDR1 ENHRY, CDR2 SYGVKD. The CDR3 runs 17 residues. This CDR3 is CAISDPGRGAGTDTQYF. In nucleotides, the CDR3 is TGTGCCATCAGTGACCCCGGGCGGGGGGCGGGCACAGATACGCAGTATTTT.

J is TRBJ2-7 and V is TRBV5-1; D is perhaps TRBD2 (6 bases). The CDR3 loop spans 18 amino acids. Germline V gene data show CDR1 as SGHRS and CDR2 as YFSETQ. V was cut by 0 bases and J by 1 base, with 20 bases left in between. CDR3: CASSLAEGFGLISYEQYF. The CDR3 DNA reads as TGCGCCAGCAGCTTGGCGGAGGGATTCGGACTGATATCCTACGAGCAGTACTTC.

The V call is TRBV15, the J call TRBJ1-5; no clear D gene. V lost 2 bases to trimming and J lost 2 bases, with 13 bases between them. The CDR3 is 16 amino acids. CDR1 and CDR2 from the germline V gene are LNHNV and YYDKDF (reference sequence). The CDR3 loop reads CATSRLQDGGNQPQHF. The CDR3 coding sequence is TGTGCCACCAGCAGACTTCAGGACGGGGGCAATCAGCCCCAGCATTTT.

CDR3 in DNA: TGTGCCAGCAGTTGGGGACAGGGGTGGGAAAAACTGTTTTTT. Translated, it gives CASSWGQGWEKLFF. The chain employs TRBV28 and TRBJ1-4; 10 bases fit TRBD1. With V trimmed by 4 bases and J by 8 bases, 4 bases remained unmatched. Per germline, CDR1 MDHEN and CDR2 SYDVKM. This CDR3 comprises 14 residues.

The chain links TRBV11-2 to TRBJ2-7, with D unclear. The germline V and J ends were trimmed by 3 bases and 0 bases, with 18 bases remaining between them. The CDR3 loop spans 17 amino acids. CDR1 is SGHAT, CDR2 FQNNGV, per germline. The CDR3 DNA follows: TGTGCCAGCAGCTTTTTAGTCCCCCCGGGTTACTCCTACGAGCAGTACTTC. This encodes CASSFLVPPGYSYEQYF.

The chain couples TRBV30 to TRBJ1-2; no clear D gene. V lost 2 bases and J lost 4, with 20 bases in between. The germline V gene has CDR1 GTSNPN and CDR2 SVGIG (reference sequence). The CDR3 contains 16 residues. The CDR3 DNA follows: TGTGCCTGGAGTCTTGGTCAGGCTTATCGTGGCTATGGCTACACCTTC. Translation: CAWSLGQAYRGYGYTF.

J is TRBJ2-1 and V is TRBV28; 7 positions match TRBD1. Germline CDR1 reads MDHEN; CDR2 reads SYDVKM. This CDR3 spans 13 amino acids. CDR3 coding DNA: TGTGCAGCGACAGGGAGTGCCTACAATGAGCAGTTCTTC. It encodes CAATGSAYNEQFF.

The chain links TRBV28 to TRBJ1-1, with 9 bases matching TRBD1. Germline trimming cut 3 bases from V and 5 bases from J; bases unmatched to any gene: 16. This CDR3 contains 18 residues. Germline V gives CDR1 MDHEN, CDR2 SYDVKM. This CDR3 is CASSLGDRVKYGPTEAFF. The CDR3 bases are TGTGCCAGCAGTTTGGGGGACAGGGTTAAATATGGGCCAACTGAAGCTTTCTTT.

This chain links TRBV5-4 with TRBJ2-1; TRBD2 matches at 8 bases. V shed 2 bases, J shed 6 bases, and the junction held 7 bases outside the gene matches. There are 15 residues in the CDR3. The germline CDR1 and CDR2 sequences are SGHNT and YYREEE (reference sequence). The CDR3 DNA is TGTGCCAGCAGCTTTATGGCGGGAGGAGCCAATGAGCAGTTCTTC. Protein sequence: CASSFMAGGANEQFF.